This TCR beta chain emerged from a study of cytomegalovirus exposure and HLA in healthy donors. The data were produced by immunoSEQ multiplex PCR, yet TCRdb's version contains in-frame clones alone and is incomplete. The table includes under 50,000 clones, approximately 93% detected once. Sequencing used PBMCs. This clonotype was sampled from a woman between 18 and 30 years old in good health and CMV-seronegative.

The CDR3 here is CASSHQTSMFF. The CDR3 DNA follows: TGTGCCAGCAGCCACCAGACTAGTATGTTCTTC. This sequence joins TRBV11-2 and TRBJ2-1; D possibly corresponds to TRBD2 (6 bases). V shed 5 bases and J shed 15 bases, with 14 bases lying between them. Germline V CDR1 and CDR2: SGHAT, FQNNGV. The CDR3 is 11 residues long.